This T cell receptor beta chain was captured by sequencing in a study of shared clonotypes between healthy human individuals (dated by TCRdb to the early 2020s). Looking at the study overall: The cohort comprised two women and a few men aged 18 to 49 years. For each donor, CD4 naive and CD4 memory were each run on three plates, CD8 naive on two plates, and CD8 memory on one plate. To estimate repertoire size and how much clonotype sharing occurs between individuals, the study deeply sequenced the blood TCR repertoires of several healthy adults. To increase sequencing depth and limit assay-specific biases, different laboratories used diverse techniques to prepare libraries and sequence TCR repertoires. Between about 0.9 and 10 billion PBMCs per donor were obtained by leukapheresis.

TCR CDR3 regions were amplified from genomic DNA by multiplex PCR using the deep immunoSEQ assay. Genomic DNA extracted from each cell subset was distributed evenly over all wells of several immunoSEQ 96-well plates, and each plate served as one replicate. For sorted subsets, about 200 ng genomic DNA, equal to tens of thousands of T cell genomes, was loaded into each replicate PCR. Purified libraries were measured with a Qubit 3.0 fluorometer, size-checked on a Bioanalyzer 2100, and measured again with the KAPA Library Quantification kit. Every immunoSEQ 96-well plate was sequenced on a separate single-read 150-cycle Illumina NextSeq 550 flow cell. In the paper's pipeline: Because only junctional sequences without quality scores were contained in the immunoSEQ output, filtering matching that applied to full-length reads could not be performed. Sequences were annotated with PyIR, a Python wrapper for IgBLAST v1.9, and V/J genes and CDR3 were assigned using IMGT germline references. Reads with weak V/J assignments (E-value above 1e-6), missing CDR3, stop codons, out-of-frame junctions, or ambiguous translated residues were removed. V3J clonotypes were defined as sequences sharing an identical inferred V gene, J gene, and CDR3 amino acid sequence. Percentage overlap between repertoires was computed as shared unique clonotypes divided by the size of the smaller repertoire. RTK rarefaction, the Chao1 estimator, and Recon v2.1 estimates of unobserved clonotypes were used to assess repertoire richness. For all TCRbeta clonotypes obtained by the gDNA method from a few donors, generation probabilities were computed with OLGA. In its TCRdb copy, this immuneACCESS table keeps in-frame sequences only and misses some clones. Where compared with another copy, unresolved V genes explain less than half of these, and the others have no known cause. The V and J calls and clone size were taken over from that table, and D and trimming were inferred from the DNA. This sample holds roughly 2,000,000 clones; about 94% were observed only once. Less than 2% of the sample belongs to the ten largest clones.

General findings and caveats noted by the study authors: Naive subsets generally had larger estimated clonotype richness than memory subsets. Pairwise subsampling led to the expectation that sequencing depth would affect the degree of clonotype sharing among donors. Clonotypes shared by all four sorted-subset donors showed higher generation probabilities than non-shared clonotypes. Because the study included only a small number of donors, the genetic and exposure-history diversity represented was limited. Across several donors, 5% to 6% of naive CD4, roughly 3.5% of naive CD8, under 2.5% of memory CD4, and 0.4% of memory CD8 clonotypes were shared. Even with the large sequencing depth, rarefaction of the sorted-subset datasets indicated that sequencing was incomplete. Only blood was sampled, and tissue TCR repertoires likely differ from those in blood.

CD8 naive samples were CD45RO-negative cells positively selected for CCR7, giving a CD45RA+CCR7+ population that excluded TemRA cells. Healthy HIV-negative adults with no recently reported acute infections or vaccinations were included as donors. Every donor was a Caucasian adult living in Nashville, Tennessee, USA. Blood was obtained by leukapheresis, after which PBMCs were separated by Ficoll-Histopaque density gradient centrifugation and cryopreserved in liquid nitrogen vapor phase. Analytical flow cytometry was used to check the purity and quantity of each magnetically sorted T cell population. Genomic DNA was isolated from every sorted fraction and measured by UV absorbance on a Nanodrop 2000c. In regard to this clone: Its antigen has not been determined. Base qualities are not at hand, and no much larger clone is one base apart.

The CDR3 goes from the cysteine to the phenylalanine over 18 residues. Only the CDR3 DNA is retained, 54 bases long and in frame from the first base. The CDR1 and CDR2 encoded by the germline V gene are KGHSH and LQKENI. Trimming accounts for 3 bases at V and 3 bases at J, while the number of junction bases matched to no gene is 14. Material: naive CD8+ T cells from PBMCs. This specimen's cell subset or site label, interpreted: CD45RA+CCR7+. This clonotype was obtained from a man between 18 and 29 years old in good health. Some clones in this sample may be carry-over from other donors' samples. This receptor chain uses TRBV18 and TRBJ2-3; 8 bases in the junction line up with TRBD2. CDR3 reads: CASSPTSPQREITDTQYF. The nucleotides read TGTGCCAGCTCACCGACCAGCCCCCAGCGGGAGATTACAGATACGCAGTATTTT.